This TCR beta chain was sequenced for a study of CD8 T cells in ankylosing spondylitis. This clonotype was recorded a few times. MiXCR was run by TCRdb on the 5' RACE reads, yielding one entry per CDR3 protein. The sample includes around 160,000 distinct CDR3 sequences, 11% of them seen just once. V lost 8 bases to trimming and J lost 5 bases; unmatched junction nucleotides: 6. The germline V gene encodes CDR1 WSHSY and CDR2 SAAADI. The CDR3 is 14 residues long. The chain employs TRBV10-2 and TRBJ1-5, with 10 bases aligning to TRBD1. The sequence derives from a male donor with ankylosing spondylitis or in good health (not recorded which). The sequenced material came from blood, either unsorted or a sorted T cell fraction (not recorded which). The chain's CDR3 is CASGRDRGYQPQHF. DNA of the CDR3: TGCGCCAGCGGCCGGGACAGGGGTTATCAGCCCCAGCATTTT.